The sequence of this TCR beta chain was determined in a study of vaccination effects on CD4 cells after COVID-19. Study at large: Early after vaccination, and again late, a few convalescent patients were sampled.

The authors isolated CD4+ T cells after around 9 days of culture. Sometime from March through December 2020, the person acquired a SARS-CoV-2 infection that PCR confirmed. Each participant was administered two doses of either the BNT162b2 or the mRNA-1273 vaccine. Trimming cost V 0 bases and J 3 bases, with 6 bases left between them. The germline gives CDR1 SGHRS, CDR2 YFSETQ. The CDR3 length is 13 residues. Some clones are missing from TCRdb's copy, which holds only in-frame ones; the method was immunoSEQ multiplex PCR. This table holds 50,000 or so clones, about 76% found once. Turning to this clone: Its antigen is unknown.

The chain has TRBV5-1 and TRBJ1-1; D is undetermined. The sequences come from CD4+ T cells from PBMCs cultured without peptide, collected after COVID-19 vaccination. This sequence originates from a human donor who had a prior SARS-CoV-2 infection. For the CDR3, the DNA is TGCGCCAGCAGCTTGGACGGCTACACTGAAGCTTTCTTT. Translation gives CASSLDGYTEAFF.